This T cell receptor (beta chain) stems from a study of OX40 agonist ivuxolimab in advanced cancers. With regard to the full study: Ivuxolimab was an agonistic, fully human IgG2 monoclonal antibody directed against OX40 (CD134), a costimulatory receptor. Intravenous ivuxolimab was administered to patients every 2 weeks at six dose levels: 0.01, 0.1, 0.3, 1.5, 3 and 10 mg/kg. Of the approximately 50 dose-escalation patients, hepatocellular carcinoma was present in roughly 19, melanoma in approximately 15, renal cell carcinoma in 9 and head and neck cancer in 9. In the dose-escalation cohort, around four fifths of patients were male, and the mean age was around 60 years, with a range of roughly 20 to 80. Prior anti-PD-1, anti-PD-L1 or anti-CTLA-4 therapy was permitted, and roughly two fifths of dose-escalation patients had received checkpoint inhibitors. Partial responses occurred in three dose-escalation patients, of whom one had hepatocellular carcinoma and two had cutaneous melanoma. The purpose of peripheral TCRbeta sequencing was to test whether ivuxolimab changed TCR sequence diversity and led to clonal T-cell expansion. The paper covers the monotherapy dose-escalation part of the phase I ivuxolimab trial, which included N ≈ 57 patients.

Patients with a history of autoimmune disease or receiving systemic immunosuppression were excluded from the trial. In every dose cohort, peripheral blood was drawn for TCR sequencing at baseline, cycle 4 day 1, and cycle 7 day 1. The samples were drawn from a first-in-human, open-label, multicenter phase I dose-escalation trial of ivuxolimab. Adults with locally advanced or metastatic melanoma, renal cell, hepatocellular, or head and neck squamous cell carcinoma were enrolled in the trial. Before TCR sequencing, CD4+ T cells and CD8+ T cells were sorted from peripheral blood as separate populations. With respect to this clone: No antigen is known for it. No per-base quality is available; no much larger clone lies one base away.

On the study overall, not on this receptor specifically: The antigen specificity of the clonally expanded peripheral T cells was not determined. At doses of 0.1 to 3.0 mg/kg, clonal expansion of both CD4+ and CD8+ T cells in blood was seen between baseline and week 6. Low levels of normalized T-cell clonal expansion were also seen in some nonresponding patients. After ivuxolimab, more expanded clones were found on average in CD8+ T cells than in CD4+ T cells. In partial responders in the 0.1-3.0 mg/kg groups, normalized peripheral clonal expansion was found to be among the lowest, especially among CD8+ T cells.

For sequencing of the TCRbeta CDR3 region, genomic DNA was extracted from the sorted cells. The immunoSEQ Assay was used for sequencing of TCRbeta CDR3 regions. The clones in this table, taken by TCRdb from immuneACCESS, are in-frame only. Not every clone is retained; where verified, under half of the shortfall comes from an unresolved V gene, and the cause of the rest is unknown. The sample profile shows tens of thousands of clones; roughly nine tenths of them were found once. 18% of the sample rests with the top ten. The V end loses 3 bases and the J end loses 11 bases, and a stretch of 10 bases separates them. The germline V gene (reference sequence) provides CDR1 PRHDT and CDR2 FYEKMQ. The CDR3 starts with the cysteine, ends with the phenylalanine, and has 11 residues. The sequence is cut down to CDR3 DNA, 33 bases in frame from base 1.

The chain is made from TRBV13 and TRBJ1-1; the best D guess is TRBD1, with 5 bases matching. Sequencing was performed on CD4+ or CD8+ T cells sorted from blood, taken in a trial of the OX40 agonist ivuxolimab. This receptor was taken from an adult with an advanced solid tumor such as melanoma, head and neck, liver or kidney cancer. The DNA is TGTGCCAGCAGCTTGGGGGTGGGGGCTTTCTTT. Translated, it gives CASSLGVGAFF. The reference TRBV13 and TRBJ1-1 proteins fill in what lies around the CDR3, so the full variable domain reads AAGVIQSPRHLIKEKRETATLKCYPIPRHDTVYWYQQGPGQDPQFLISFYEKMQSDKGSIPDRFSAQQFSDYHSELNMSSLELGDSALYFCASSLGVGAFFGQGTRLTVV.